This T cell receptor beta chain stems from a study of control samples from healthy donors and cancer patients. Repertoires were generated with immunoSEQ multiplex PCR, while TCRdb's copy carries only in-frame clones and drops some. Here the sample spans 90,000 or so clones, 85% to 90% being singletons. CDR3 length equals 13 residues. Trimming took 1 base from V and 1 from J, leaving 4 bases between them. In germline, CDR1 is WSHSY, CDR2 SAAADI. The gene calls are TRBV10-2 and TRBJ1-1; D ambiguous. Sequencing was performed on PBMCs. The source of this sequence is a woman in her forties or fifties with colorectal cancer. CDR3 amino acids: CASSEFANTEAFF. The CDR3 DNA reads as TGCGCCAGCAGTGAGTTTGCGAACACTGAAGCTTTCTTT.